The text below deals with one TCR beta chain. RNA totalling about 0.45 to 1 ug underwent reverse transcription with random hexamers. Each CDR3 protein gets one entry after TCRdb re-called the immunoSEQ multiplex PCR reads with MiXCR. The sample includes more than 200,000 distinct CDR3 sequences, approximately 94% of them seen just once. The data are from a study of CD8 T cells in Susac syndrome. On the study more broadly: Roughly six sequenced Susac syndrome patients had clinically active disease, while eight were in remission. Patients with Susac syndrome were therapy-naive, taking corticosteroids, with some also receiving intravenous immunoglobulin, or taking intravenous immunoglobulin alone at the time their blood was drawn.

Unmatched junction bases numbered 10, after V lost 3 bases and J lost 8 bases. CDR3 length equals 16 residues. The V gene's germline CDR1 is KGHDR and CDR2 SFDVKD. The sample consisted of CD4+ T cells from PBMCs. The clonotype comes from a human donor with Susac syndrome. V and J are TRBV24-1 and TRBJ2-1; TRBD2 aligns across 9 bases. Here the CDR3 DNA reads TGTGCCACCAGTGATCGTAGCGGGGGAGATATCCATGAGCAGTTCTTC. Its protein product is CATSDRSGGDIHEQFF.